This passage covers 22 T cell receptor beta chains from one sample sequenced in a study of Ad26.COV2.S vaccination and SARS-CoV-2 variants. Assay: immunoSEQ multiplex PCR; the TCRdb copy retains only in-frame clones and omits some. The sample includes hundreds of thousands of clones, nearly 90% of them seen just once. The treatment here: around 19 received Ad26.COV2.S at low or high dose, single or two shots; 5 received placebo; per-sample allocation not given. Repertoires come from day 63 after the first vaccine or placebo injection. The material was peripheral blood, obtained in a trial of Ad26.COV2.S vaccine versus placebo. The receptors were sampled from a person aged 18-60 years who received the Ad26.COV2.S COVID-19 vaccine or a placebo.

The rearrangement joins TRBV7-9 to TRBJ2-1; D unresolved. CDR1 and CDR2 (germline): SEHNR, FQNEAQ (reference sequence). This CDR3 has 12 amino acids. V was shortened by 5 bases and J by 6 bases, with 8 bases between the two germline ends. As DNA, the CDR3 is TGTGCCAGCAGCCATCCCATCAATGAGCAGTTCTTC. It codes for CASSHPINEQFF. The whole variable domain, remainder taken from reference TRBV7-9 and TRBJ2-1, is DTGVSQNPRHKITKRGQNVTFRCDPISEHNRLYWYRQTLGQGPEFLTYFQNEAQLEKSRLLSDRFSAERPKGSFSTLEIQRTEQGDSAMYLCASSHPINEQFFGPGTRLTVL.

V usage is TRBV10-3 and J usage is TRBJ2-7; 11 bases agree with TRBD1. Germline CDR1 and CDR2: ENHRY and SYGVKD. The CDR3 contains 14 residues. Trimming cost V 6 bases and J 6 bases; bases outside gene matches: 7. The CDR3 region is CAIRGTGGQGEQYF. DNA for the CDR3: TGTGCCATCAGGGGGACAGGGGGACAGGGCGAGCAGTACTTC.

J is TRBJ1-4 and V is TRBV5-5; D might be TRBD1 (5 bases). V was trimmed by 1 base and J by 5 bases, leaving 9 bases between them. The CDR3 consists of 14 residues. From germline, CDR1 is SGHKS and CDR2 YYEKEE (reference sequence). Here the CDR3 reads CASSLLAGNEKLFF. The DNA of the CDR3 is TGTGCCAGCAGCTTGCTTGCAGGGAATGAAAAACTGTTTTTT.

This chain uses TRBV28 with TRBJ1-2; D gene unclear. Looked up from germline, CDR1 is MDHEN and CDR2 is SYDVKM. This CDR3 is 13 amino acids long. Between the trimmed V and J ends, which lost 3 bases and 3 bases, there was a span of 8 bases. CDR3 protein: CASSFPGHYGYTF. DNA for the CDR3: TGTGCCAGCAGTTTCCCCGGACACTATGGCTACACCTTC.

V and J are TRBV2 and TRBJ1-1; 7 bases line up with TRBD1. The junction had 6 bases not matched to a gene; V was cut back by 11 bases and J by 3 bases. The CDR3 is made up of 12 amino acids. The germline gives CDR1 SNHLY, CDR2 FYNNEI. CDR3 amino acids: CAGGTAHTEAFF. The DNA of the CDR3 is TGTGCCGGTGGGACAGCCCACACTGAAGCTTTCTTT.

Here the CDR3 DNA reads TGCGCCAGCAGCCAAGAAGGACGGACAGATACGCAGTATTTT. Protein product: CASSQEGRTDTQYF. The chain employs TRBV4-1 and TRBJ2-3; D uncertain. V dropped 0 bases and J dropped 3 bases, with 7 bases sitting between them. The CDR3 length is 14 residues. Per germline, CDR1 MGHRA and CDR2 YSYEKL.

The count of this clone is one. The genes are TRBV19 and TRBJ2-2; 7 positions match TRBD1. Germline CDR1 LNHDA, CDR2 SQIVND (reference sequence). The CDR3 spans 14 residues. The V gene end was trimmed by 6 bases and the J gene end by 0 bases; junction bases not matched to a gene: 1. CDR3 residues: CASSGTANTGELFF. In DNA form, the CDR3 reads TGTGCCAGTAGCGGGACAGCGAACACCGGGGAGCTGTTTTTT.

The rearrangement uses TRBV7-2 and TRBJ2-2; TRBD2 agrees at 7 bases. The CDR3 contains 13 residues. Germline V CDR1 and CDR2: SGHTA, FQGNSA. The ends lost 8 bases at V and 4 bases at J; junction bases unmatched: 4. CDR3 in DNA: TGTGCCAGCTCCCCGGGGGGCACCGGGGAGCTGTTTTTT. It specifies CASSPGGTGELFF. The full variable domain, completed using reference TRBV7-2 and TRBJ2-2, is GAGVSQSPSNKVTEKGKDVELRCDPISGHTALYWYRQSLGQGLEFLIYFQGNSAPDKSGLPSDRFSAERTGGSVSTLTIQRTQQEDSAVYLCASSPGGTGELFFGEGSRLTVL.

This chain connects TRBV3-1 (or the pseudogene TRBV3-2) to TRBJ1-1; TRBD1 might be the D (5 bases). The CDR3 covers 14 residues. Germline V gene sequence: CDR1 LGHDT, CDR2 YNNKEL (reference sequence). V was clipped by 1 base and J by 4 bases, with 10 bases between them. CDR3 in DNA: TGTGCCAGCAGCCAAGTCGCAGGGACCACTGAAGCTTTCTTT. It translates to CASSQVAGTTEAFF.

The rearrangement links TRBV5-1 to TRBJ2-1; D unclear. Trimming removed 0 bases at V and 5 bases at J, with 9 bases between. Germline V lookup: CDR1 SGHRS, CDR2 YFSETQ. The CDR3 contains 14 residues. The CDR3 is CASSLVQAHNEQFF. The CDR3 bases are TGCGCCAGCAGCTTGGTGCAGGCCCACAATGAGCAGTTCTTC. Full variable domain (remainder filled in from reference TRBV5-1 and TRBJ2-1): KAGVTQTPRYLIKTRGQQVTLSCSPISGHRSVSWYQQTPGQGLQFLFEYFSETQRNKGNFPGRFSGRQFSNSRSEMNVSTLELGDSALYLCASSLVQAHNEQFFGPGTRLTVL.

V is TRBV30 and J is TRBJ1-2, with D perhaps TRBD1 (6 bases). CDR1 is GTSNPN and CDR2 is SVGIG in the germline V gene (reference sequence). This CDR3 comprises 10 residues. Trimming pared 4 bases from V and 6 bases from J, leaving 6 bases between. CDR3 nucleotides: TGTGCCTGGAACAGGGATGGCTACACCTTC. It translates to CAWNRDGYTF. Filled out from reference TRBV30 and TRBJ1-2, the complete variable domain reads SQTIHQWPATLVQPVGSPLSLECTVEGTSNPNLYWYRQAAGRGLQLLFYSVGIGQISSEVPQNLSASRPQDRQFILSSKKLLLSDSGFYLCAWNRDGYTFGSGTRLTVV.

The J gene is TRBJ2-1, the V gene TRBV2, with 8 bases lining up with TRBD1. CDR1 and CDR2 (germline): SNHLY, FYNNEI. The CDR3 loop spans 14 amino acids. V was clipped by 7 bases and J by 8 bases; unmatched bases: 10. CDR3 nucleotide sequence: TGTGCCAGCAAGACAGGGGCCCTTCGGGATGAGCAGTTCTTC. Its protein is CASKTGALRDEQFF.

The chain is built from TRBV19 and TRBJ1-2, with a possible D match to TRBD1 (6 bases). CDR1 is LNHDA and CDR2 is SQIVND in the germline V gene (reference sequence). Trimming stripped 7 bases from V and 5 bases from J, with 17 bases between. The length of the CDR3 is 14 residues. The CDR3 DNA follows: TGTGCCAGTACTCATCTTACAGGGACATATGGCTACACCTTC. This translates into CASTHLTGTYGYTF.

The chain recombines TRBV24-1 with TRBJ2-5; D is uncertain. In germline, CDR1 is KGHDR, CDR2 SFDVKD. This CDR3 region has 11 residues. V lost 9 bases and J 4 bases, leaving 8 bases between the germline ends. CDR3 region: CATGVGETQYF. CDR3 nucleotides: TGTGCCACCGGTGTCGGAGAGACCCAGTACTTC.

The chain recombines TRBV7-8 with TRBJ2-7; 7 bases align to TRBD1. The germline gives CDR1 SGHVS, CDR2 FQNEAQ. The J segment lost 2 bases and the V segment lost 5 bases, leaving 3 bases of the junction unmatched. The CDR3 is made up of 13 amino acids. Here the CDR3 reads CASSQGTAYEQYF. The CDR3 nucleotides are TGTGCCAGCAGCCAAGGGACAGCCTACGAGCAGTACTTC.

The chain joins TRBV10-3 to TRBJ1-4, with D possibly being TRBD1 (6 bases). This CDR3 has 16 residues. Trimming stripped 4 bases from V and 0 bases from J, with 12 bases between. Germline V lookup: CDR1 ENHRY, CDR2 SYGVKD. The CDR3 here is CAISGGAGATNEKLFF. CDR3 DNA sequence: TGTGCCATCAGTGGGGGAGCAGGGGCAACTAATGAAAAACTGTTTTTT.

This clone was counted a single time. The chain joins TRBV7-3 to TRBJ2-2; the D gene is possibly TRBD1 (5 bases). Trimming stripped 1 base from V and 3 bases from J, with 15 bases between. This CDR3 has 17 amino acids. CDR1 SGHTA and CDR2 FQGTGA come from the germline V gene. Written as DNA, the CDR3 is TGTGCCAGCAGCTTAATTACAGGTCCCTGGGACACCGGGGAGCTGTTTTTT. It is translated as CASSLITGPWDTGELFF.

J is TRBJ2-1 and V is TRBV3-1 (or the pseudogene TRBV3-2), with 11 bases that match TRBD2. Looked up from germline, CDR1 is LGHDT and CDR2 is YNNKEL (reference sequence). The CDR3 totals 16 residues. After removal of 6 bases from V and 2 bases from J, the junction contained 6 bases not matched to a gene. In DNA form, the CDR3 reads TGTGCCAGCAGGGCCAATAGCGGGGGGGCCTACAATGAGCAGTTCTTC. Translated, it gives CASRANSGGAYNEQFF.

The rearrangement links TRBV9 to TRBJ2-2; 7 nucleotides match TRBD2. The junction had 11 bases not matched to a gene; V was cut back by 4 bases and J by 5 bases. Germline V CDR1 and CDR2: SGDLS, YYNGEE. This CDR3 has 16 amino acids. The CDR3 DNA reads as TGTGCCAGCAGCCTTTTCGCGGGGGTAGGGACCGGGGAGCTGTTTTTT. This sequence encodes CASSLFAGVGTGELFF.

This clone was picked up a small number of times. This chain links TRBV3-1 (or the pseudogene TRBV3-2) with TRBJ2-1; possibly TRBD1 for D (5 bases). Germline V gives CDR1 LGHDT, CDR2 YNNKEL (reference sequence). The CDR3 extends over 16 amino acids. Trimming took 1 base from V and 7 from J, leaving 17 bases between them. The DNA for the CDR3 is TGTGCCAGCAGCCAAGCAGTCTACCCCCCAGGGAATGAGCAGTTCTTC. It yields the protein CASSQAVYPPGNEQFF.

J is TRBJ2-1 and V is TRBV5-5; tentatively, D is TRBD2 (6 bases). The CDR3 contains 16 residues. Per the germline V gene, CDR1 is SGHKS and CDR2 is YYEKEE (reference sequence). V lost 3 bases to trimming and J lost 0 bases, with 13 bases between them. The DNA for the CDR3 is TGTGCCAGCAGCTGGCTAGCGTCCCGCTCCTACAATGAGCAGTTCTTC. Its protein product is CASSWLASRSYNEQFF.

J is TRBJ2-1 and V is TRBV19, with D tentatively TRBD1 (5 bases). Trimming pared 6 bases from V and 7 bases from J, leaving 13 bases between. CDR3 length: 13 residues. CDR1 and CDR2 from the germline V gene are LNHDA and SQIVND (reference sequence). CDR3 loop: CASSVQGGNEQFF. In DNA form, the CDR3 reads TGTGCCAGTAGCGTCCAGGGTGGGAATGAGCAGTTCTTC.